These T cell receptor beta chains were read from a single sample in a study of beta chain features in type 1 diabetes. The protocol was immunoSEQ multiplex PCR, while the TCRdb copy is restricted to in-frame clones and leaves out a portion. The table has about 220,000 clones, about 11% seen once. Material: central memory CD4+ T cells from blood. Receptor source: a man between 18 and 29 years old in good health. Both conserved end residues are part of each CDR3. The D gene is left open where the match is weak. Clone size is not always given. Where it is, it says once, few, many or a class for expanded clones.

j_call v_call clone_size d_call cdr3_nt cdr3_aa
TRBJ1-2 TRBV20-1 - - TGCAGTGCTAGAAGCTATGGCTACACCTTC CSARSYGYTF
TRBJ2-7 TRBV5-1 few - TGCGCCAGCAGCTTGGGGGCACAGGAATACGAGCAGTACTTC CASSLGAQEYEQYF
TRBJ2-7 TRBV4-2 few - TGTGCCAGCAGCCAAGCCGGGACAACCGGCGCCCTCTACTACGAGCAGTACTTC CASSQAGTTGALYYEQYF
TRBJ2-7 TRBV25-1 many - TGTGCCAGCAGTGTCGACCGGAGGCAGGGTAACGAGCAGTACTTC CASSVDRRQGNEQYF
TRBJ1-5 TRBV2 few - TGTGCCAGCAGTGGGGGGACGAGCAATCAGCCCCAGCATTTT CASSGGTSNQPQHF
TRBJ2-3 TRBV11-2 few TRBD2 TGTGCCAGCAGCTTAGTGACTAGCGGGTCCTCAGATACGCAGTATTTT CASSLVTSGSSDTQYF
TRBJ2-7 TRBV27 few TRBD2 TGTGCCAGCAGTTGGGGTAGCGGGACGACGAGCTCCTACGAGCAGTACTTC CASSWGSGTTSSYEQYF
TRBJ2-3 TRBV10-3 - TRBD2 TGTGCCATCAGTGACGTAGCGGGAGGGTCAGATACGCAGTATTTT CAISDVAGGSDTQYF
TRBJ1-5 TRBV19 - - TGTGCCAGTAGTAGGGGCAGAGATCAGCCCCAGCATTTT CASSRGRDQPQHF
TRBJ2-7 TRBV19 few - TGTGCCAGTAGTATAATCAGGGGCGAGCAGTACTTC CASSIIRGEQYF
TRBJ2-5 TRBV5-1 - - TGCGCCAGCAGCTTGGGAGTAGAAGAGACCCAGTACTTC CASSLGVEETQYF
TRBJ2-1 TRBV7-3 - TRBD2 TGTGCCAGCAGCTTCCTAGCGGGATCATACAATGAGCAGTTCTTC CASSFLAGSYNEQFF
TRBJ1-4 TRBV7-2 - TRBD1 TGTGCCAGCAGCCGGGGACAGCTAACTAATGAAAAACTGTTTTTT CASSRGQLTNEKLFF
TRBJ2-7 TRBV18 - TRBD2 TGTGCCAGCTCACCAGCGGGGGGCCACGAGCAGTACTTC CASSPAGGHEQYF
TRBJ1-1 TRBV2 - - TGTGCCAGCAGCGGACAGTTGAACACTGAAGCTTTCTTT CASSGQLNTEAFF
TRBJ2-1 TRBV7-2 few TRBD2 TGTGCCAGCAGCTTAGCGGGAGGGAACAATGAGCAGTTCTTC CASSLAGGNNEQFF
TRBJ2-2 TRBV7-2 few - TGTGCCAGCAGCTTAGAGGGCGGGGAGCTGTTTTTT CASSLEGGELFF
TRBJ1-5 TRBV29-1 - - TGCAGCGTCTGGGACGGGGATCAGCCCCAGCATTTT CSVWDGDQPQHF
TRBJ2-2 TRBV7-7 - - TGTGCCAGCAGCTTATCGGGGTCCACCGGGGAGCTGTTTTTT CASSLSGSTGELFF
TRBJ2-3 TRBV2 - TRBD2 TGTGCCAGCAGTGAGGCTAGCGGGAGGGTGGCAGATACGCAGTATTTT CASSEASGRVADTQYF
TRBJ1-2 TRBV4-3 many - TGCGCCAGCAGCCAAGAAACAGGGAGCAACTATGGCTACACCTTC CASSQETGSNYGYTF
TRBJ2-7 TRBV7-2 few TRBD1 TGTGCCAGCAGCTTAGCCCTGACAGGGTACGAGCAGTACTTC CASSLALTGYEQYF
TRBJ2-3 TRBV10-3 - - TGTGCCATCAGTGATCGGTCGAGCACAGATACGCAGTATTTT CAISDRSSTDTQYF
TRBJ2-7 TRBV19 few TRBD2 TGTGCCAGTAGTAGCGAGCGGGAGAGCCTCGAGCAGTACTTC CASSSERESLEQYF
TRBJ1-1 TRBV29-1 - TRBD1 TGCAGCGTTAAACAGGGGAGGTCGAACACTGAAGCTTTCTTT CSVKQGRSNTEAFF
TRBJ2-2 TRBV4-1 - - TGCGCCAGCAGCCAGGTGGGGGTTCCGGGGAACACCGGGGAGCTGTTTTTT CASSQVGVPGNTGELFF
TRBJ2-6 TRBV28 - - TGTGCCAGCAGTCCTATGTGGGGCGCTGGGGCCAACGTCCTGACTTTC CASSPMWGAGANVLTF
TRBJ2-1 TRBV2 few - TGTGCCAGCACGGGAAGTCATTGGTCCTACAATGAGCAGTTCTTC CASTGSHWSYNEQFF
TRBJ2-7 TRBV6-6 few - TGTGCCTGCGCCAGGTTGGTCTACGAGCAGTACTTC CACARLVYEQYF
TRBJ2-7 TRBV6-1 few - TGTGCCAGCAGTGCTCTTTGGGCCAGGGGATACGAGCAGTACTTC CASSALWARGYEQYF
TRBJ2-1 TRBV9 - TRBD2 TGTGCCAGCAGCGTTACAACTAGCGGGAGGGTTGGACGTACAGATGAGCAGTTCTTC CASSVTTSGRVGRTDEQFF
TRBJ2-1 TRBV11-3 few - TGTGCCAGCAGCTTAGTAACAGGATCCTACAATGAGCAGTTCTTC CASSLVTGSYNEQFF
TRBJ2-5 TRBV5-1 - - TGCGCCAGCAGCGGACGGACAAATCAAGAGACCCAGTACTTC CASSGRTNQETQYF
TRBJ2-5 TRBV7-2 - - TGTGCCAGCAGCTCTACCGGGACACCTAATAAAGAGACCCAGTACTTC CASSSTGTPNKETQYF
TRBJ1-1 TRBV5-1 - TRBD1 TGCGCCAGCAGCTTTATGGGACAGGGCAGTTCTGAAGCTTTCTTT CASSFMGQGSSEAFF
TRBJ2-2 TRBV6-1 - - TGTGCCAGCAGTGAAGCGCAGGCCGGTCAGGAAACCGGGGAGCTGTTTTTT CASSEAQAGQETGELFF
TRBJ2-7 TRBV6-6 - - TGTGCCAGCAGCCGCAGGGCAGGGCCCTACGAGCAGTACTTC CASSRRAGPYEQYF
TRBJ2-7 TRBV29-1 - - TGCAGCGTTTTGGGATACCGGGACAACTACGAGCAGTACTTC CSVLGYRDNYEQYF
TRBJ2-3 TRBV9 - TRBD2 TGTGCCAGCAGCGCGATAGCGGGAGGGCAAGATACGCAGTATTTT CASSAIAGGQDTQYF
TRBJ1-5 TRBV6-1 few - TGTGCCAGCAGTGCTGTTGGGACACGTGAGGGGCCCCAGCATTTT CASSAVGTREGPQHF
TRBJ2-4 TRBV6-1 - - TGTGCCAACGCCAGAGTAGCCAAAAACATTCAGTACTTC CANARVAKNIQYF
TRBJ1-2 TRBV14 few - TGTGCCAGCAGCAAGGATATCGGCTATGGCTACACCTTC CASSKDIGYGYTF
TRBJ2-7 TRBV6-1 few TRBD1 TGTGCCAGCAGGGAATCCCTTACAGGGGATTTCTACGAGCAGTACTTC CASRESLTGDFYEQYF
TRBJ1-1 TRBV5-1 few - TGCGCCAGCAGCCCCGGACGGATGAACACTGAAGCTTTCTTT CASSPGRMNTEAFF
TRBJ1-1 TRBV30 many TRBD1 TGTGCCTGTTTAGACAGGGGCCGGCTCACTGAAGCTTTCTTT CACLDRGRLTEAFF
TRBJ2-1 TRBV7-2 - - TGTGCCAGCAGCCGGAGGCCCCGCGAGCAGTTCTTC CASSRRPREQFF
TRBJ1-1 TRBV10-2 - - TGCGCCAGCAGTCTGGAGGGAAACACTGAAGCTTTCTTT CASSLEGNTEAFF
TRBJ2-4 TRBV11-2 - - TGTGCCAGCAGCTTCGCGGGAGCCAAAAACATTCAGTACTTC CASSFAGAKNIQYF
TRBJ2-1 TRBV18 few TRBD1 TGTGCCAGCTCACGCGACAGGGATGATGAGCAGTTCTTC CASSRDRDDEQFF
TRBJ2-7 TRBV7-2 few TRBD1 TGTGCCAGCAGCTTGGACAGGTTGGTCTACGAGCAGTACTTC CASSLDRLVYEQYF
TRBJ2-7 TRBV9 few TRBD1 TGTGCCAGCAGCACTCGGGGACAGGGAGGTGATCTGTACTTC CASSTRGQGGDLYF
TRBJ1-2 TRBV29-1 - - TGCAGCGTTGATACAGGAGTCTATGGCTACACCTTC CSVDTGVYGYTF
TRBJ2-2 TRBV4-1 few TRBD2 TGCGCCAGCCGACCGGGACTAGCCCCCTCCGGGGAGCTGTTTTTT CASRPGLAPSGELFF
TRBJ2-2 TRBV6-5 - TRBD2 TGTGCCAGCAGTTACTCTACCGGGAGGGAGACCGGGGAGCTGTTTTTT CASSYSTGRETGELFF
TRBJ2-7 TRBV14 few TRBD2 TGTGCCAGCAGCCCCCGACTAGCGGGAGTTGAGCAGTACTTC CASSPRLAGVEQYF
TRBJ2-7 TRBV14 few - TGTGCCAGCAGCCCGCGGACAGCCTCCTACGAGCAGTACTTC CASSPRTASYEQYF
TRBJ2-5 TRBV6-1 few - TGTGCCAGCTCTTTTTTCCGGGGCTACCAAGAGACCCAGTACTTC CASSFFRGYQETQYF